This T cell receptor (beta chain) was identified in a study of identical twins. Many counts were recorded for this clonotype. Its antigen is not identified. Each donor (without exception) was a healthy Caucasian. Per germline, CDR1 SQVTM and CDR2 ANQGSEA. Trimming cost V 4 bases and J 4 bases; bases outside gene matches: 14. The length of the CDR3 is 16 residues. Points from the study as a whole: Within beta out-of-frame sequences, the excess sharing observed between twins was weaker. Conclusions were based on cross-sectional statistical analysis, without following the same donors.

A universal primer site came from template switching; cDNA carried unique molecular identifiers. A single record per CDR3 protein comes from TCRdb applying MiXCR to the 5' RACE reads. This table has approximately 220,000 distinct CDR3 sequences, roughly 7.5% appearing once. These data were likewise used in another study, on yellow fever vaccine responses in identical twins.

This receptor was identified in a woman younger than 30 in good health. Sequencing used CD8+ T cells sorted from blood. The chain has TRBV29-1 and TRBJ2-7; 9 bases line up with TRBD1. The CDR3 sequence is CSVGASGTGTSYEQYF. The CDR3 bases are TGCAGCGTTGGGGCCTCCGGGACAGGGACCTCTTACGAGCAGTACTTC.